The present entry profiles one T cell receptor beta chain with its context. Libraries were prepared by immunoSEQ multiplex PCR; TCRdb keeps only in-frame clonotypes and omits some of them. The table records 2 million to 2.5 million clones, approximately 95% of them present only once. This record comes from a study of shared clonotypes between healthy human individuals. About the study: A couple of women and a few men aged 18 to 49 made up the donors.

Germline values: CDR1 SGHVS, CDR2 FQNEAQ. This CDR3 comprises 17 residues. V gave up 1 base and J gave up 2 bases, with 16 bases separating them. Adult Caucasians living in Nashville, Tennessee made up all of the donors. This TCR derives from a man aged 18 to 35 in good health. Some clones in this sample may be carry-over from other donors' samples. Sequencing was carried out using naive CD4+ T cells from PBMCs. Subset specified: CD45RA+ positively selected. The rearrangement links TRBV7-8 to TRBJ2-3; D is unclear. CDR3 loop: CASSLEFQLGFTDTQYF. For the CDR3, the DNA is TGTGCCAGCAGCTTAGAGTTTCAGCTGGGTTTCACAGATACGCAGTATTTT.